The 24 T cell receptor beta chains below were found in one sample sequenced in a study of shared clonotypes between healthy human individuals. Generated by immunoSEQ multiplex PCR, the TCRdb table keeps only in-frame clones and is missing some. The table lists 2 million to 2.5 million clones, roughly 95% of them singletons. Sequencing was done on a sample of naive CD4+ T cells sorted from blood. The sample's subset: CD45RA+ positively selected. The receptors come from a man aged 18 to 30 in good health.

The V and J genes are TRBV5-1 and TRBJ1-3; TRBD1 is a possible D gene (6 bases). Trimming left V 3 bases short and J 4 bases short, with 11 bases between. Germline lookup yields CDR1 SGHRS and CDR2 YFSETQ. The CDR3 covers 14 residues. The CDR3 nucleotides are TGCGCCAGCAGCTCGTCAGGGGAGGGAAACACCATATATTTT. It translates to CASSSSGEGNTIYF.

This chain uses TRBV19 with TRBJ1-1, with TRBD1 as a possible D gene (5 bases). Germline V gene data show CDR1 as LNHDA and CDR2 as SQIVND (reference sequence). The CDR3 runs 15 residues. V was clipped by 3 bases and J by 4 bases, with 15 bases between them. CDR3 protein: CASSIGGVDVTEAFF. The CDR3 region has the DNA TGTGCCAGTAGTATCGGAGGGGTTGATGTCACTGAAGCTTTCTTT.

The count of this clone is one. The chain couples TRBV5-4 to TRBJ2-2; the D gene is possibly TRBD1 (6 bases). V lost 5 bases, J lost 5 bases, and 13 bases lay in between. The CDR3 runs 14 residues. CDR1 is SGHNT and CDR2 is YYREEE in the germline V gene (reference sequence). This CDR3 is CASRSGQMTGELFF. The CDR3 DNA reads as TGTGCCAGCAGAAGCGGACAGATGACCGGGGAGCTGTTTTTT.

Details on this clone: In the same sample, other DNA sequences code for this CDR3. This chain uses TRBV7-9 with TRBJ1-5; D uncertain. V lost 3 bases and J lost 4, with 4 bases in between. Germline assignment: CDR1 SEHNR and CDR2 FQNEAQ (reference sequence). This CDR3 comprises 12 residues. CDR3 sequence: CASSFGNQPQHF. The CDR3 nucleotides read TGTGCCAGCAGCTTTGGGAATCAGCCCCAGCATTTT.

The chain uses TRBV5-1 and TRBJ1-2; 9 positions match TRBD1. The CDR3 is 15 residues long. Germline V CDR1 and CDR2: SGHRS, YFSETQ. With 2 bases clipped from V and 3 bases from J, the junction kept 5 bases outside the gene matches. The CDR3 region has the DNA TGCGCCAGCAGCTTAACAGGGGGCGCGGACTATGGCTACACCTTC. Encoded protein: CASSLTGGADYGYTF. The variable domain in full, completed from reference TRBV5-1 and TRBJ1-2, reads KAGVTQTPRYLIKTRGQQVTLSCSPISGHRSVSWYQQTPGQGLQFLFEYFSETQRNKGNFPGRFSGRQFSNSRSEMNVSTLELGDSALYLCASSLTGGADYGYTFGSGTRLTVV.

The rearrangement joins TRBV10-3 to TRBJ2-1; 14 bases are shared with TRBD2. Germline V gene sequence: CDR1 ENHRY, CDR2 SYGVKD. V gave up 8 bases and J gave up 0 bases; unmatched junction bases: 3. This CDR3 is built from 16 residues. In DNA form, the CDR3 reads TGTGCCATCGGGGGACTAGCGGGAGTCTCCTACAATGAGCAGTTCTTC. It specifies CAIGGLAGVSYNEQFF.

The J gene is TRBJ1-3, the V gene TRBV6-5, with D perhaps TRBD1 (5 bases). This CDR3 is 15 amino acids long. Germline V gene data show CDR1 as MNHEY and CDR2 as SVGAGI. Deletions cut 8 bases from V and 9 bases from J, with 23 bases between. This chain's CDR3 is CASGTTSILESTIYF. The CDR3 region has the DNA TGTGCCAGCGGGACTACCTCAATTCTGGAAAGCACCATATATTTT.

The chain is built from TRBV6-1 and TRBJ2-2; the match to TRBD2 covers 7 bases. The CDR3 runs to 12 residues. J was trimmed by 5 bases and V by 6 bases; bases with no gene match: 0. Germline lookup yields CDR1 MNHNS and CDR2 SASEGT. CDR3 region: CASRRETGELFF. The CDR3 DNA reads as TGTGCCAGCAGGCGGGAGACCGGGGAGCTGTTTTTT.

The chain has TRBV11-2 and TRBJ2-1; D unclear. V gave up 3 bases and J gave up 9 bases, with 15 bases separating them. CDR3 length: 14 residues. Germline V lookup: CDR1 SGHAT, CDR2 FQNNGV. Here the CDR3 DNA reads TGTGCCAGCAGCTTTTACCCTGGCGCTGGTGAGCAGTTCTTC. Translating it yields CASSFYPGAGEQFF.

CDR3 in amino acids: CSVLQPPGGTEAFF. The CDR3 DNA is TGCAGCGTTCTCCAACCGCCAGGGGGCACTGAAGCTTTCTTT. The chain links TRBV29-1 to TRBJ1-1; 7 nucleotides agree with TRBD1. The ends lost 5 bases at V and 4 bases at J; junction bases unmatched: 10. CDR3 length: 14 amino acids. CDR1 is SQVTM, CDR2 ANQGSEA, per germline. The full variable domain, in which reference TRBV29-1 and TRBJ1-1 provide the parts outside the CDR3, is SAVISQKPSRDICQRGTSLTIQCQVDSQVTMMFWYRQQPGQSLTLIATANQGSEATYESGFVIDKFPISRPNLTFSTLTVSNMSPEDSSIYLCSVLQPPGGTEAFFGQGTRLTVV.

The gene calls are TRBV5-1 and TRBJ1-6; D not certain. V lost 2 bases to trimming and J lost 7 bases, with 7 bases between them. This CDR3 has 13 amino acids. The V gene's germline CDR1 is SGHRS and CDR2 YFSETQ. The CDR3 sequence: CASSFIQNSPLHF. In nucleotides, the CDR3 is TGCGCCAGCAGCTTTATACAGAATTCACCCCTCCACTTT.

V and J are TRBV7-9 and TRBJ1-4; D is undetermined. The CDR3 length is 17 residues. V was trimmed by 1 base and J by 3 bases, leaving 15 bases between them. Germline CDR1 reads SEHNR; CDR2 reads FQNEAQ (reference sequence). The CDR3 loop is CASSLGVRMTANEKLFF. The CDR3 bases are TGTGCCAGCAGCTTAGGGGTGAGAATGACCGCTAATGAAAAACTGTTTTTT. The whole variable domain, filled in from reference TRBV7-9 and TRBJ1-4, reads DTGVSQNPRHKITKRGQNVTFRCDPISEHNRLYWYRQTLGQGPEFLTYFQNEAQLEKSRLLSDRFSAERPKGSFSTLEIQRTEQGDSAMYLCASSLGVRMTANEKLFFGSGTQLSVL.

The chain is built from TRBV14 and TRBJ2-2; D is undetermined. The CDR3 is 14 amino acids. Germline V gives CDR1 SGHDN, CDR2 FVKESK. V was shortened by 4 bases and J by 8 bases, with 14 bases between the two germline ends. The CDR3 DNA sequence: TGTGCCAGCAGCCCTCCCCTTCGATATGGGGAGCTGTTTTTT. It encodes CASSPPLRYGELFF.

V is TRBV19 and J is TRBJ1-6; D remains unclear. Per germline, CDR1 LNHDA and CDR2 SQIVND (reference sequence). This CDR3 region has 15 residues. The germline V and J ends were trimmed by 6 bases and 6 bases, with 15 bases remaining between them. CDR3 nucleotides: TGTGCCAGTAGCCCACTGCACTCGGGTAATTCACCCCTCCACTTT. Amino acid sequence: CASSPLHSGNSPLHF.

In this sample, this clone turned up once. Within the sample, other DNA sequences also encode this same CDR3. The chain combines TRBV18 with TRBJ2-7; 12 bases line up with TRBD2. V was clipped by 3 bases and J by 4 bases; unmatched bases: 4. Germline loops: CDR1 KGHSH, CDR2 LQKENI. The CDR3 contains 15 residues. CDR3 sequence: CASSPTGTSGYEQYF. The CDR3 DNA follows: TGTGCCAGCTCACCGACCGGGACTAGCGGGTACGAGCAGTACTTC.

V gene TRBV5-1 combines with J gene TRBJ2-1; 10 bases line up with TRBD1. The V gene's germline CDR1 is SGHRS and CDR2 YFSETQ. J gave up 8 bases and V 3 bases, and 5 bases lay outside the gene matches. There are 14 residues in the CDR3. The CDR3 reads CASSSGQGFDEQFF. DNA for the CDR3: TGCGCCAGCAGCTCGGGACAGGGGTTCGATGAGCAGTTCTTC. Variable domain in full (rest from reference TRBV5-1 and TRBJ2-1): KAGVTQTPRYLIKTRGQQVTLSCSPISGHRSVSWYQQTPGQGLQFLFEYFSETQRNKGNFPGRFSGRQFSNSRSEMNVSTLELGDSALYLCASSSGQGFDEQFFGPGTRLTVL.

The rearrangement joins TRBV5-1 to TRBJ1-1; 10 nucleotides agree with TRBD1. The V and J ends lost 4 bases and 4 bases, in that order; junction bases with no gene match: 10. In germline, CDR1 is SGHRS, CDR2 YFSETQ. The CDR3 spans 16 residues. The CDR3 DNA is TGCGCCAGCAGCCCGGCCGGGACAGGGGATTCCACTGAAGCTTTCTTT. It encodes CASSPAGTGDSTEAFF.

This sequence joins TRBV7-2 and TRBJ2-5, with TRBD1 identical over 9 bases. Germline CDR1 reads SGHTA; CDR2 reads FQGNSA. V dropped 4 bases and J dropped 5; count of bases not matched to a gene: 8. There are 15 residues in the CDR3. The CDR3 loop reads CASSSAGTGRETQYF. The CDR3 DNA reads TGTGCCAGCAGCTCCGCTGGGACAGGGAGGGAGACCCAGTACTTC.

CDR3 sequence: CASSHTGKNYEQYF. Written as DNA, the CDR3 is TGCGCCAGCAGCCATACCGGGAAAAACTACGAGCAGTACTTC. The chain recombines TRBV4-1 with TRBJ2-7, with TRBD2 as a possible D gene (5 bases). V lost 3 bases and J lost 3, with 12 bases in between. The CDR3 loop spans 14 amino acids. Germline loops: CDR1 MGHRA, CDR2 YSYEKL.

This rearrangement joins TRBV6-5 to TRBJ2-2, with 9 bases aligning to TRBD1. After removal of 6 bases from V and 4 bases from J, the junction contained 6 bases not matched to a gene. Germline lookup yields CDR1 MNHEY and CDR2 SVGAGI. This CDR3 has 15 residues. In nucleotides, the CDR3 is TGTGCCAGCAGCCCCGGGACAGGGACCACCGGGGAGCTGTTTTTT. Its protein product is CASSPGTGTTGELFF.

This clone was seen only a few times. The DNA is left out, because the CDR3 cannot be placed on it with certainty; the CDR3 is given as TCRdb lists it. The chain employs TRBV9 and TRBJ2-5; TRBD2 is the table's D call, not checked against the DNA. The CDR3 sequence runs 19 residues, both termini included. Germline V gene sequence: CDR1 SGDLS, CDR2 YYNGEE. CDR3 loop: CASSVGPGLAGVAQETQYF.

About this clone itself: This same CDR3 is encoded by further DNA sequences in the sample. The CDR3, as DNA: TGTGCCAGCTCGTTGGGACAGAGCTCCTACGAGCAGTACTTC. Residues: CASSLGQSSYEQYF. The gene calls are TRBV18 and TRBJ2-7; the match to TRBD1 covers 7 bases. Losses at the gene ends were 6 bases for V and 0 bases for J; bases not matched to a gene: 5. Germline lookup yields CDR1 KGHSH and CDR2 LQKENI. The CDR3 loop spans 14 amino acids.

The rearrangement links TRBV10-1 to TRBJ2-1; 11 bases align to TRBD2. Germline V gives CDR1 WNHNN, CDR2 SYGVQD (reference sequence). Losses at the gene ends were 3 bases for V and 7 bases for J; bases not matched to a gene: 5. This CDR3 comprises 15 residues. CDR3 sequence reads: CASSDRGLAANEQFF. In DNA form, the CDR3 reads TGCGCCAGCAGTGACCGGGGACTAGCGGCGAATGAGCAGTTCTTC.

The chain has TRBV6-1 and TRBJ2-7, with D perhaps assigned TRBD1 or TRBD2 (5 bases each). Trimming took 2 bases from V and 2 from J, leaving 10 bases between them. The length of the CDR3 is 14 residues. Looked up from germline, CDR1 is MNHNS and CDR2 is SASEGT. The DNA of the CDR3 is TGTGCCAGCAGTGAACGGGACCCTCCCTACGAGCAGTACTTC. Protein: CASSERDPPYEQYF.